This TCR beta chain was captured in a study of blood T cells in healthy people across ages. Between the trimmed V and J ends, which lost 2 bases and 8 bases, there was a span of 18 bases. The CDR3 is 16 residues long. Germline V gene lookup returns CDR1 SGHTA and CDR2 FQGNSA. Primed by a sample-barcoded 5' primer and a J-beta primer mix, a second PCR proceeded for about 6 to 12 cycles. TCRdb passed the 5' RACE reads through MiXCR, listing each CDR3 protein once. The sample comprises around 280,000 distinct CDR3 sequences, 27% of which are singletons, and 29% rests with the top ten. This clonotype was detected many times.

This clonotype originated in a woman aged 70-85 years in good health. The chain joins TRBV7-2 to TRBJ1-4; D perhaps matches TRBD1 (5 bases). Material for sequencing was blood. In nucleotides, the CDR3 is TGTGCCAGCAGCTTAACGGGGACGACGGCGGGGGAAAAACTGTTTTTT. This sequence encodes CASSLTGTTAGEKLFF.